This TCR beta chain comes out of a study of cytomegalovirus exposure and HLA in healthy donors. Trimming stripped 2 bases from V and 5 bases from J, with 7 bases between. In germline, CDR1 is MGHRA, CDR2 YSYEKL. The CDR3 has 12 residues. As regards this clone: Its antigen remains unidentified.

Notes on the study in general: Reportedly, diagnosis of cytomegalovirus status by the classifier showed high specificity and sensitivity. Cytomegalovirus association was assigned to about 150 TCR beta chains. According to a later analysis, TCR clusters from the first cohort tended to co-occur in the 90 to 150 validation repertoires.

Sequencing used immunoSEQ multiplex PCR; TCRdb keeps in-frame clones, though not all of them. The table includes some 150,000 clones, approximately 86% detected once. Specimen: PBMCs. The chain links TRBV4-1 to TRBJ2-7; maybe TRBD1 (6 bases). This TCR was recovered from a man in his late teens or twenties in good health and CMV-seropositive. CDR3 sequence: CASSQTGNEQYF. As DNA, the CDR3 is TGCGCCAGCAGCCAAACAGGGAACGAGCAGTACTTC.